The T cell receptor beta chain described here comes from a study of T cell repertoires in cytomegalovirus infection. The CDR3 totals 14 residues. Per the germline V gene, CDR1 is LNHNV and CDR2 is YYDKDF (reference sequence). In its sample, this clonotype was seen once. The germline gene is not matched at one end of the junction; a read error may be the cause. TCRdb passed the reads through MiXCR, listing each CDR3 protein once. This table holds some 680,000 distinct CDR3 sequences, approximately 40% found once. Sequences were obtained from PBMCs. This TCR came from a human donor in good health (CMV status not recorded). Some clones in this sample may be carry-over from other donors' samples. J is TRBJ1-2 and V is TRBV15; 7 bases align to TRBD1. Written as DNA, the CDR3 is TGTTCCACCAGCAGAGCTTCCGGGACAGCCGGCTACACCTTC. Protein product: CSTSRASGTAGYTF. Using reference TRBV15 and TRBJ1-2 for the parts outside the CDR3, the full variable domain is DAMVIQNPRYQVTQFGKPVTLSCSQTLNHNVMYWYQQKSSQAPKLLFHYYDKDFNNEADTPDNFQSRRPNTSFCFLDIRSPGLGDTAMYLCSTSRASGTAGYTFGSGTRLTVV.